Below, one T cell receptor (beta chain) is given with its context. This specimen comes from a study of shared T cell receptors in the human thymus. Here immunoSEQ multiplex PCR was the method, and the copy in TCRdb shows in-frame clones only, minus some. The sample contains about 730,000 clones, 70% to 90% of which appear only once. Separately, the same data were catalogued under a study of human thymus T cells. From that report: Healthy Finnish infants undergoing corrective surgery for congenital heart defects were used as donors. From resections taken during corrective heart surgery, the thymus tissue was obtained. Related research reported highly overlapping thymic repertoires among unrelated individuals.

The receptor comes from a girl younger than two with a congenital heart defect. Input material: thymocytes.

CDR3 sequence: CASNGGRPNTEAFF. CDR3 DNA: TGCGCCAGCAACGGGGGGAGGCCGAACACTGAAGCTTTCTTT. The chain recombines TRBV4-1 with TRBJ1-1, with D perhaps TRBD1 (5 bases). Germline V gene data show CDR1 as MGHRA and CDR2 as YSYEKL. The length of the CDR3 is 14 residues. V was clipped by 7 bases and J by 1 base, with 13 bases between them.